Below, one T cell receptor beta chain is given with its context. As processed by the authors: From reference gene primer amplification, estimates of nucleated cell counts were derived. Assay: immunoSEQ multiplex PCR; the TCRdb copy retains only in-frame clones and omits some. V and J calls and clone size come straight from that table; D and trimming were deduced from the DNA. The sample lists about 200,000 clones; 80% to 90% were seen once. Recovery among Cohort 3 donors was established by two negative PCRs, clearance, or symptom resolution. This specimen comes from a study of blood T cell repertoires in COVID-19. Background on the study: There were acute and convalescent COVID-19 samples, and they came from the United States, Italy and Spain. T cells, B-cell-depleted T cells, or PBMCs provided the cDNA or gDNA that served as material.

The CDR3 totals 13 residues. Germline V lookup: CDR1 SNHLY, CDR2 FYNNEI. The sample consisted of PBMCs or T cells enriched from blood (not recorded which). The receptor comes from a man aged 35 to 55 who had recovered from COVID-19. The V and J genes are TRBV2 and TRBJ2-7, with 9 nucleotides matching TRBD1. The CDR3 bases are TGTGCCAGCAGGGGACAGGGACCCGTTGAATTGGACGTC. Residues: CASRGQGPVELDV.